The sequence of this T cell receptor beta chain was determined in a study of blood T cells in healthy people across ages. Study overall: In model experiments, template switching was able to capture about one barcoded beta molecule for every two T cells that were present.

Together with a sample-barcoded 5' primer, a J-beta primer mix was included in a second PCR lasting roughly 6 to 12 cycles. Paired-end reads containing CDR3 totaled no fewer than 2.5 million for each sample. TCRdb redid the calling of the 5' RACE reads with MiXCR, one entry per CDR3 protein. Among approximately 600,000 distinct CDR3 sequences listed, 45% to 65% were seen once. Germline CDR1 is MNHNS and CDR2 is SASEGT. V lost 11 bases, J lost 3 bases, and 9 bases stayed unmatched. The CDR3 spans 14 residues. Peripheral blood, roughly 9.1 milliliters per donor, was collected. The chain recombines TRBV6-1 with TRBJ1-4; 7 nucleotides line up with TRBD1. Sequencing was carried out using blood. This receptor was taken from a man between 60 and 75 years old in good health. In DNA form, the CDR3 reads TGTGCCGGAGGAACGGGACAGTCTAATGAAAAACTGTTTTTT. Translating it yields CAGGTGQSNEKLFF.